The clone carrying this T cell receptor beta chain occurred a few times. These data are taken from a study of somatic mutations in cytotoxic T cells in rheumatoid arthritis. Clones were sequenced by immunoSEQ multiplex PCR, and TCRdb holds only the in-frame ones, with some missing. Of more than 10,000 clones detected, roughly four fifths appear once; the ten largest clones hold 11% to 15%. Germline CDR1 is MDHEN and CDR2 is SYDVKM. Trimming took 5 bases from V and 1 from J, leaving 11 bases between them. CDR3 length: 14 residues. The chain carries TRBV28 and TRBJ1-2, with D unresolved. The clonotype comes from a woman aged 55-75 years in good health. Sequenced material: CD8+ T cells sorted from blood. CDR3 sequence (DNA): TGTGCCAGCAGTGACCCCGGGATTAACTATGGCTACACCTTC. Protein product: CASSDPGINYGYTF.